A single sample gave rise to the 25 T cell receptor beta chains below, sequenced in a study of cytomegalovirus exposure and HLA in healthy donors. PCR involved 60 Vbeta and 13 Jbeta primers. The repertoire was sequenced with immunoSEQ multiplex PCR; TCRdb's copy has only in-frame clones and lacks some. The repertoire includes 150,000 to 200,000 clones, roughly 80% of them detected once, and around 3.1% sits in the top ten. Sequencing used PBMCs. The receptors shown here come from a female donor in good health and CMV-seronegative.

The table lists this clone with a count of one. CDR3 DNA: TGTGCCAGCAGCTTCACAGGGCGCACTGAAGCTTTCTTT. Protein sequence: CASSFTGRTEAFF. The V call is TRBV5-5, the J call TRBJ1-1; TRBD1 might be the D (6 bases). Germline CDR1 and CDR2: SGHKS and YYEKEE (reference sequence). Between the trimmed V and J ends, which lost 2 bases and 4 bases, there was a span of 9 bases. The CDR3 spans 13 residues.

The genes are TRBV28 and TRBJ2-3; 9 bases line up with TRBD1. This CDR3 has 17 residues. Looked up from germline, CDR1 is MDHEN and CDR2 is SYDVKM. The J segment lost 1 base and the V segment lost 7 bases, leaving 12 bases of the junction unmatched. The CDR3 region is CASIPQLGDRGTDTQYF. In nucleotides, the CDR3 is TGTGCCAGCATCCCCCAATTAGGGGACAGGGGCACAGATACGCAGTATTTT. Based on the CDR3 plus reference TRBV28 and TRBJ2-3, the full variable domain is DVKVTQSSRYLVKRTGEKVFLECVQDMDHENMFWYRQDPGLGLRLIYFSYDVKMKEKGDIPEGYSVSREKKERFSLILESASTNQTSMYLCASIPQLGDRGTDTQYFGPGTRLTVL.

The CDR3 DNA reads as TGCGCCAGCAGCTGGGGACAGGGAGGCAATCAGCCCCAGCATTTT. Amino acid sequence: CASSWGQGGNQPQHF. The V and J genes are TRBV5-1 and TRBJ1-5, with 9 bases that match TRBD1. From germline, CDR1 is SGHRS and CDR2 YFSETQ. The CDR3 consists of 15 residues. V shed 3 bases and J 2 bases; nucleotides not matched to a gene: 3.

The genes are TRBV28 and TRBJ1-5; the D is unclear. Germline loops: CDR1 MDHEN, CDR2 SYDVKM. The CDR3 is 14 amino acids. Trimming took 2 bases from V and 3 from J, leaving 8 bases between them. In DNA form, the CDR3 reads TGTGCCAGCAGTTTACTACAGATCAATCAGCCCCAGCATTTT. As protein: CASSLLQINQPQHF.

The chain combines TRBV9 with TRBJ2-3, with 15 bases lining up with TRBD2. The V segment lost 4 bases and the J segment 3 bases; nucleotides outside the gene matches: 6. The CDR3 runs to 17 residues. In germline, CDR1 is SGDLS, CDR2 YYNGEE. The CDR3 region is CASSRTSGRVWTDTQYF. The CDR3 coding sequence is TGTGCCAGCAGCCGGACTAGCGGGAGGGTCTGGACAGATACGCAGTATTTT.

The V and J genes are TRBV5-1 and TRBJ2-5, with 10 positions matching TRBD2. J was trimmed by 2 bases and V by 4 bases; bases with no gene match: 5. Germline V lookup: CDR1 SGHRS, CDR2 YFSETQ. This CDR3 has 15 residues. The DNA of the CDR3 is TGCGCCAGCAGCGCTCGGACTAGCGGTCAAGAGACCCAGTACTTC. Translated: CASSARTSGQETQYF. Full variable domain (outside the CDR3, taken from reference TRBV5-1 and TRBJ2-5): KAGVTQTPRYLIKTRGQQVTLSCSPISGHRSVSWYQQTPGQGLQFLFEYFSETQRNKGNFPGRFSGRQFSNSRSEMNVSTLELGDSALYLCASSARTSGQETQYFGPGTRLLVL.

The chain uses TRBV18 and TRBJ1-6; D is unclear. V was pared by 3 bases and J by 7 bases, with 13 bases between. The CDR3 totals 15 residues. Per germline, CDR1 KGHSH and CDR2 LQKENI. The CDR3 region is CASSPRQTQNSPLHF. The CDR3 DNA sequence: TGTGCCAGCTCACCCAGGCAGACGCAGAATTCACCCCTCCACTTT.

This rearrangement joins TRBV27 to TRBJ2-7, with 7 bases identical to TRBD1. Unmatched junction bases numbered 13, after V lost 5 bases and J lost 6 bases. The CDR3 loop spans 15 amino acids. Germline V gene sequence: CDR1 MNHEY, CDR2 SMNVEV (reference sequence). DNA for the CDR3: TGTGCCAGCAGTACCCCCGGGACAGTTTCAAGCGAGCAGTACTTC. This translates into CASSTPGTVSSEQYF.

Details on this clone: Germline is not matched at one junction end, which may reflect a read error. The V gene is TRBV7-9, the J gene TRBJ1-2; D unclear. Germline CDR1 and CDR2: SEHNR and FQNEAQ (reference sequence). The CDR3 runs 12 residues. DNA for the CDR3: TGTTCCAGCAGCCCAGGAGAGCGGGGCTACACCTTC. It codes for CSSSPGERGYTF.

This clone was seen once. V and J are TRBV28 and TRBJ1-5, with D unclear. Germline V CDR1 and CDR2: MDHEN, SYDVKM. V was trimmed by 8 bases and J by 6 bases, leaving 17 bases between them. This CDR3 has 14 amino acids. In DNA form, the CDR3 reads TGTGCCAGCCAGGTTAGAGGGTTTACTCAGCCCCAGCATTTT. Translated: CASQVRGFTQPQHF.

The chain is built from TRBV7-2 and TRBJ2-3; TRBD2 agrees at 15 bases. Germline loops: CDR1 SGHTA, CDR2 FQGNSA. V trimming: 5 bases; J trimming: 4 bases; junction bases outside the gene matches: 10. This CDR3 region has 18 residues. The CDR3 nucleotides are TGTGCCAGCAGCATACAGGGACTAGCGGGGGGAAGGGCAGATACGCAGTATTTT. This encodes CASSIQGLAGGRADTQYF.

This chain joins TRBV4-1 and TRBJ2-1, with 13 positions matching TRBD2. Looked up from germline, CDR1 is MGHRA and CDR2 is YSYEKL. This CDR3 comprises 17 residues. V was pared by 0 bases and J by 8 bases, with 7 bases of the junction left unmatched. The CDR3 region has the DNA TGCGCCAGCAGCCAAGACGATACTAGCGGGGGGGCATATGAGCAGTTCTTC. Translating it yields CASSQDDTSGGAYEQFF.

The V and J genes are TRBV11-2 and TRBJ2-7; TRBD1 agrees at 7 bases. V dropped 7 bases and J dropped 3; count of bases not matched to a gene: 9. Germline V gene sequence: CDR1 SGHAT, CDR2 FQNNGV. CDR3 length: 14 residues. Written as DNA, the CDR3 is TGTGCCAGCAAACTTGGGACAGAAAACTACGAGCAGTACTTC. Residues: CASKLGTENYEQYF.

The V call is TRBV13, the J call TRBJ2-3; 7 nucleotides agree with TRBD2. The ends lost 5 bases at V and 3 bases at J; junction bases unmatched: 5. CDR3 length: 14 amino acids. Germline V gene lookup returns CDR1 PRHDT and CDR2 FYEKMQ (reference sequence). The CDR3 sequence is CASSPAGVTDTQYF. CDR3 nucleotides: TGTGCCAGCAGCCCTGCGGGGGTTACAGATACGCAGTATTTT. Drawing the rest from reference TRBV13 and TRBJ2-3, the complete variable domain is AAGVIQSPRHLIKEKRETATLKCYPIPRHDTVYWYQQGPGQDPQFLISFYEKMQSDKGSIPDRFSAQQFSDYHSELNMSSLELGDSALYFCASSPAGVTDTQYFGPGTRLTVL.

The V gene is TRBV30, the J gene TRBJ1-5, with D possibly matching TRBD1 (5 bases). CDR1 is GTSNPN, CDR2 SVGIG, per germline (reference sequence). There are 12 residues in the CDR3. With 3 bases removed from V and 5 bases from J, the gap between germline ends came to 8 bases. CDR3 DNA: TGTGCCTGGAGCCGGGGGGATCAGCCCCAGCATTTT. It yields the protein CAWSRGDQPQHF.

This clone was picked up a small number of times. This chain connects TRBV5-1 to TRBJ2-7; tentatively, D is TRBD1 (6 bases). Germline values: CDR1 SGHRS, CDR2 YFSETQ. V shed 5 bases and J shed 0 bases, with 18 bases lying between them. The CDR3 is 16 amino acids. The CDR3 bases are TGCGCCAGCAGTCCGCGTGACAGGTTAAGCTCCTACGAGCAGTACTTC. Translation gives CASSPRDRLSSYEQYF.

The chain combines TRBV9 with TRBJ2-2, with a weak D call TRBD2 (6 bases). The CDR3 covers 14 residues. V was clipped by 0 bases and J by 4 bases, with 7 bases between them. Germline-derived CDR1 and CDR2 are SGDLS and YYNGEE. The CDR3 sequence: CASSVGGVTGELFF. In DNA form, the CDR3 reads TGTGCCAGCAGCGTAGGCGGGGTCACCGGGGAGCTGTTTTTT.

Only a few counts were recorded for this clone. The chain links TRBV4-2 to TRBJ2-7; D uncertain. V lost 0 bases, J lost 5 bases, and 5 bases lay in between. Per the germline V gene, CDR1 is LGHNA and CDR2 is YNFKEQ. The CDR3 spans 12 residues. CDR3 residues: CASSQDRDEQYF. The DNA for the CDR3 is TGTGCCAGCAGCCAAGATCGGGACGAGCAGTACTTC.

This chain links TRBV10-3 with TRBJ1-5; no clear D. In germline, CDR1 is ENHRY, CDR2 SYGVKD. The CDR3 sequence is 11 residues long. Trimming took off 7 bases at V and 5 bases at J, with 6 bases between the two ends. CDR3 amino acids: CAIITDQPQHF. The DNA for the CDR3 is TGTGCCATCATTACAGATCAGCCCCAGCATTTT.

V gene TRBV2 combines with J gene TRBJ1-1; the D is unclear. The CDR3 contains 14 residues. V shed 3 bases and J shed 4 bases, with 12 bases lying between them. Germline values: CDR1 SNHLY, CDR2 FYNNEI. Here the CDR3 reads CASSEGGEGTEAFF. The CDR3 DNA sequence: TGTGCCAGCAGTGAGGGCGGAGAGGGCACTGAAGCTTTCTTT.

The sample holds a few counts of this clone. The chain is built from TRBV6-5 and TRBJ1-5; tentative D call: TRBD1 (6 bases). Germline V gene data show CDR1 as MNHEY and CDR2 as SVGAGI. V shed 6 bases and J shed 4 bases, with 16 bases lying between them. This CDR3 comprises 15 residues. The CDR3 here is CASSRGAGHNQPQHF. The DNA for the CDR3 is TGTGCCAGCAGCCGGGGGGCAGGCCATAATCAGCCCCAGCATTTT.

The CDR3 loop is CASSPGIGQSVSGAFF. The CDR3 bases are TGTGCCAGCAGCCCCGGTATCGGACAGTCGGTATCGGGCGCTTTCTTT. The J gene is TRBJ1-1, the V gene TRBV6-6; weak D call: TRBD1 (6 bases). Trimming removed 6 bases at V and 11 bases at J, with 28 bases between. The CDR3 extends over 16 amino acids. In germline, CDR1 is MNHNY, CDR2 SVGAGI (reference sequence).

This CDR3 is CASNPATGEETQYF. The DNA of the CDR3 is TGTGCCAGCAATCCCGCGACGGGAGAAGAGACCCAGTACTTC. The chain combines TRBV28 with TRBJ2-5; weak D call: TRBD2 (6 bases). This CDR3 contains 14 residues. The ends were cut back, 7 bases at V and 3 bases at J, with 15 bases in the middle. Germline assignment: CDR1 MDHEN and CDR2 SYDVKM. Supplemented by reference TRBV28 and TRBJ2-5, the full variable domain reads DVKVTQSSRYLVKRTGEKVFLECVQDMDHENMFWYRQDPGLGLRLIYFSYDVKMKEKGDIPEGYSVSREKKERFSLILESASTNQTSMYLCASNPATGEETQYFGPGTRLLVL.

The chain joins TRBV5-6 to TRBJ2-3, with 11 bases lining up with TRBD2. From germline, CDR1 is SGHDT and CDR2 YYEEEE. With 4 bases clipped from V and 0 bases from J, the junction kept 10 bases outside the gene matches. This CDR3 has 18 amino acids. Here the CDR3 DNA reads TGTGCCAGCAGCCCGGAGCTAGCGGGGGGTGCTAGCACAGATACGCAGTATTTT. Translating gives CASSPELAGGASTDTQYF.

V and J are TRBV6-6 and TRBJ2-7; 7 bases agree with TRBD2. V was pared by 2 bases and J by 3 bases, with 7 bases of the junction left unmatched. The CDR3 runs to 15 residues. The germline CDR1 and CDR2 sequences are MNHNY and SVGAGI (reference sequence). CDR3 protein: CASSYGLAVNYEQYF. CDR3 in DNA: TGTGCCAGCAGTTACGGCCTAGCGGTGAACTACGAGCAGTACTTC.